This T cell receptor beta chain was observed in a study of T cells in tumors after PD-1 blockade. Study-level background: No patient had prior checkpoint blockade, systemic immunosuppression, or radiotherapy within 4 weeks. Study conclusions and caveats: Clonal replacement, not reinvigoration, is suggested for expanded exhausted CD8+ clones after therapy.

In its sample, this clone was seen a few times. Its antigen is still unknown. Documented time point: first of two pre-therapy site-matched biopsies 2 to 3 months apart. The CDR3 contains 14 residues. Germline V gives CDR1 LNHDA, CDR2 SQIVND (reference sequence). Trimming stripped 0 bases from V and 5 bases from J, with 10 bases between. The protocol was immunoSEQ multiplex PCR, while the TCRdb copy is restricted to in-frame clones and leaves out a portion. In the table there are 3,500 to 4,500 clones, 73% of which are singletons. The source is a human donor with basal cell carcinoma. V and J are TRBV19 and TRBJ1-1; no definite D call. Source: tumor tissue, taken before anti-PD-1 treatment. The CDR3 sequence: CASSIDPGETEAFF. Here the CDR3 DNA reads TGTGCCAGTAGTATAGATCCGGGCGAGACTGAAGCTTTCTTT.